These T cell receptor beta chains were read from a single sample in a study of vaccination effects on CD4 cells after COVID-19. The antigens for these receptors are not known. Only in-frame clones appear in the TCRdb table, and some are missing; sequencing was by immunoSEQ multiplex PCR. Among 20,000 to 25,000 clones listed, approximately 79% were seen once. Sequencing was performed on CD4+ T cells from PBMCs cultured with HCoV-229E spike peptides, taken after COVID-19 vaccination. The receptors derive from a human donor who received a COVID-19 vaccine. Each CDR3 is given with its conserved first and last residue. D genes are given only for firm matches. The size of a clone is reported for some rows only, either as once, few or many, or as a class for expanded clones.

V	D	size	J	CDR3	DNA
TRBV27	-	-	TRBJ2-5	CASSLIQGETQYF	TGTGCCAGCAGTTTAATACAGGGCGAGACCCAGTACTTC
TRBV5-1	-	-	TRBJ2-5	CASSLVGLQTQYF	TGCGCCAGCAGCTTGGTTGGGTTGCAGACCCAGTACTTC
TRBV11-3	-	-	TRBJ2-1	CASSLGGTSSRNEQFF	TGTGCCAGCAGCTTAGGAGGGACGAGTTCCAGAAATGAGCAGTTCTTC
TRBV19	-	-	TRBJ2-7	CASSTHPGPAEQYF	TGTGCCAGTAGCACCCACCCAGGCCCCGCCGAGCAGTACTTC
TRBV11-2	-	-	TRBJ1-1	CASSPQRNTEAFF	TGTGCCAGCAGTCCCCAGAGGAACACTGAAGCTTTCTTT
TRBV30	-	-	TRBJ1-3	CAWEQGSGNTIYF	TGTGCCTGGGAACAGGGCTCCGGAAACACCATATATTTT
TRBV19	-	few	TRBJ1-5	CASMRSQGNQPQHF	TGTGCCAGTATGAGATCACAGGGAAATCAGCCCCAGCATTTT
TRBV6-1	-	-	TRBJ1-1	CASSDGGGNTEAFF	TGTGCCAGCAGTGACGGCGGGGGGAACACTGAAGCTTTCTTT
TRBV9	-	-	TRBJ1-2	CASSVEPSLRYGYTF	TGTGCCAGCAGCGTAGAACCTTCGCTTAGGTATGGCTACACCTTC
TRBV19	-	-	TRBJ1-1	CASSIQLMNTEAFF	TGTGCCAGTAGTATACAGCTCATGAACACTGAAGCTTTCTTT
TRBV6-5	-	-	TRBJ2-4	CASSQGQRLNIQYF	TGTGCCAGCAGCCAGGGACAACGACTAAACATTCAGTACTTC
TRBV6-5	-	few	TRBJ1-1	CASSYGQGNTEAFF	TGTGCCAGCAGTTACGGTCAGGGGAACACTGAAGCTTTCTTT
TRBV3-1/TRBV3-2	TRBD2	-	TRBJ2-7	CASSQGQTSGGREQYF	TGTGCCAGCAGCCAAGGACAGACTAGCGGGGGCCGGGAGCAGTACTTC
TRBV5-1	TRBD2	few	TRBJ2-1	CASNTASGTSYNEQFF	TGCGCCAGCAACACAGCGAGCGGGACTTCCTACAATGAGCAGTTCTTC
TRBV20-1	-	-	TRBJ2-2	CSASFAGGPGELFF	TGCAGTGCTAGTTTCGCAGGGGGGCCCGGGGAGCTGTTTTTT
TRBV4-2	-	-	TRBJ1-4	CASSQRFEETNEKLFF	TGTGCCAGCAGCCAGCGGTTCGAGGAGACTAATGAAAAACTGTTTTTT
TRBV5-4	TRBD1	-	TRBJ2-7	CASSSWTGGDYEQYF	TGTGCCAGCAGCTCATGGACAGGGGGCGACTACGAGCAGTACTTC
TRBV9	-	-	TRBJ1-3	CASSSSTATGNTIYF	TGTGCCAGCAGCTCTTCGACAGCAACTGGAAACACCATATATTTT
TRBV14	TRBD1	-	TRBJ1-4	CASSQYEQGVTNEKLFF	TGTGCCAGCAGCCAATACGAACAGGGGGTAACTAATGAAAAACTGTTTTTT
TRBV12-3/TRBV12-4	-	-	TRBJ1-2	CASSSSANYGYTF	TGTGCCAGCAGTTCGTCGGCTAACTATGGCTACACCTTC
TRBV7-2	-	few	TRBJ1-1	CASSLFTEAFF	TGTGCCAGCAGCTTATTCACTGAAGCTTTCTTT
TRBV19	-	once	TRBJ2-2	CASRIDRTGELFF	TGTGCCAGTAGGATCGACCGCACCGGGGAGCTGTTTTTT
TRBV5-1	TRBD1	-	TRBJ1-5	CASSTGTDQYQPQHF	TGCGCCAGCAGCACCGGGACAGATCAGTATCAGCCCCAGCATTTT
TRBV3-1/TRBV3-2	-	-	TRBJ2-3	CASSLSADTQYF	TGTGCCAGCAGCCTATCTGCAGATACGCAGTATTTT
TRBV14	TRBD2	-	TRBJ2-5	CASSQILLAGQETQYF	TGTGCCAGCAGCCAAATTTTACTAGCGGGGCAAGAGACCCAGTACTTC
TRBV12-5	-	-	TRBJ1-1	CASGLYQDTEAFF	TGTGCTAGTGGCCTCTACCAGGACACTGAAGCTTTCTTT
TRBV11-2	-	-	TRBJ1-6	CASSSPSSYNSPLHF	TGTGCCAGCAGCTCCCCGTCATCCTATAATTCACCCCTCCACTTT
TRBV19	TRBD1	-	TRBJ2-2	CASSILAGGTGELFF	TGTGCCAGTAGTATTCTCGCAGGGGGCACCGGGGAGCTGTTTTTT
TRBV5-1	TRBD2	-	TRBJ2-3	CASSLGLAASTDTQYF	TGCGCCAGCAGCTTGGGACTAGCGGCTAGCACAGATACGCAGTATTTT
TRBV3-1/TRBV3-2	-	-	TRBJ1-2	CASASNYGYTF	TGTGCCAGCGCCTCTAACTATGGCTACACCTTC
TRBV21-1	-	-	TRBJ1-5	CASSAPPGGDQPQHF	TGTGCCAGCAGCGCCCCCCCAGGGGGCGATCAGCCCCAGCATTTT
TRBV3-1/TRBV3-2	-	-	TRBJ2-2	CASSGIQGPAGELFF	TGTGCCAGCAGCGGAATACAGGGTCCGGCCGGGGAGCTGTTTTTT
TRBV6-6	TRBD2	-	TRBJ2-7	CASSPGVAGAYEQYF	TGTGCCAGCAGTCCCGGGGTAGCGGGAGCCTACGAGCAGTACTTC
TRBV19	TRBD1	-	TRBJ2-7	CASSNTGGTYEQYF	TGTGCCAGTAGTAACACAGGGGGTACGTACGAGCAGTACTTC
TRBV3-1/TRBV3-2	TRBD2	-	TRBJ2-1	CASSLLSGGPYNEQFF	TGTGCCAGCAGCCTCTTAAGCGGGGGGCCCTACAATGAGCAGTTCTTC
TRBV5-1	-	few	TRBJ1-1	CASSGRGSTEAFF	TGCGCCAGCAGCGGGAGGGGATCCACTGAAGCTTTCTTT
TRBV19	-	few	TRBJ2-3	CASSMGLQDTQYF	TGTGCCAGTAGTATGGGACTCCAAGATACGCAGTATTTT
TRBV5-4	TRBD2	-	TRBJ2-2	CASSRPGLAGGPSTGELFF	TGTGCCAGCAGCAGGCCGGGACTAGCGGGAGGGCCGAGCACCGGGGAGCTGTTTTTT
TRBV2	TRBD1	once	TRBJ1-5	CASSEGQPHQPQHF	TGTGCCAGCAGTGAGGGACAGCCGCACCAGCCCCAGCATTTT
TRBV10-1	-	-	TRBJ1-4	CASSESIGGPNEKLFF	TGCGCCAGCAGTGAGTCGATCGGCGGACCCAATGAAAAACTGTTTTTT